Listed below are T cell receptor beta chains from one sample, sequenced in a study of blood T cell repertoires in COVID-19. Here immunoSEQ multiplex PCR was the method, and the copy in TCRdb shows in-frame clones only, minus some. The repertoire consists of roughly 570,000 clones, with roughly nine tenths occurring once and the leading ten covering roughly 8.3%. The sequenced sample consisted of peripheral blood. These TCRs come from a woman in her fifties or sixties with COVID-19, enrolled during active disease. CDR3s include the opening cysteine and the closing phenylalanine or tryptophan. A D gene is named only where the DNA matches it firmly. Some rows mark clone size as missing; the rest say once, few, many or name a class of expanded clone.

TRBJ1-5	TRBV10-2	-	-	CASSSGYSNQPQHF	TGCGCCAGCAGTTCAGGGTATAGCAATCAGCCCCAGCATTTT
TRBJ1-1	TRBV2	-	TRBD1	CASSGYRGEAFF	TGTGCCAGCAGTGGGTACAGGGGTGAAGCTTTCTTT
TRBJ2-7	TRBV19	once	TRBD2	CASSIGGGVNEQYF	TGTGCCAGTAGTATAGGGGGAGGGGTAAACGAGCAGTACTTC
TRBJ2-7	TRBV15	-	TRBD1	CATSRENPDRGPEQYF	TGTGCCACCAGCAGAGAGAACCCGGACAGGGGCCCCGAGCAGTACTTC
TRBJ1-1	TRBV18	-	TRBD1	CASSPPSGTGRNTEAFF	TGTGCCAGCTCACCACCCTCTGGGACAGGAAGAAACACTGAAGCTTTCTTT
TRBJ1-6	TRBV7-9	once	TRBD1	CASSLGTGVGSPLHF	TGTGCCAGCAGCCTAGGGACAGGGGTAGGTTCACCCCTCCACTTT
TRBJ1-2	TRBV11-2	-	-	CASSSIPGLHGYTF	TGTGCCAGCAGCTCTATTCCAGGCCTCCATGGCTACACCTTC
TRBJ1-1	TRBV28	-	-	CAYSGGYTEAFF	TGTGCCTATTCCGGAGGATACACTGAAGCTTTCTTT
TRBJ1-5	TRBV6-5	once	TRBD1	CASRPSGGNQPQHF	TGTGCCAGCAGGCCCTCAGGGGGGAATCAGCCCCAGCATTTT
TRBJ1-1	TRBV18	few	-	CASSPSVENTEAFF	TGTGCCAGCTCACCCTCCGTAGAGAACACTGAAGCTTTCTTT
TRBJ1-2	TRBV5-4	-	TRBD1	CASSLGAGGQGYTF	TGTGCCAGCAGCTTAGGTGCAGGGGGCCAAGGCTACACCTTC
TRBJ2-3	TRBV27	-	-	CASSFGDTQYF	TGTGCCAGCAGTTTCGGAGATACGCAGTATTTT
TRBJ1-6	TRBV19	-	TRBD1	CASTQQGSNSPLHF	TGTGCCAGTACCCAACAGGGGAGCAATTCACCCCTCCACTTT
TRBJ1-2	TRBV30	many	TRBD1	CAWSGGDRDYGYTF	TGTGCCTGGAGTGGGGGGGACAGGGACTATGGCTACACCTTC
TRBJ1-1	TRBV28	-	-	CVSLMNTEAFF	TGTGTGAGTCTGATGAACACTGAAGCTTTCTTT
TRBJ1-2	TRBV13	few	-	CASSLGGALPGYTF	TGTGCCAGCTCCCTGGGGGGGGCCCTTCCTGGCTACACCTTC
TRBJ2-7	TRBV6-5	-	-	CASLDKSNYEQYF	TGTGCCAGCCTGGACAAGTCGAACTACGAGCAGTACTTC
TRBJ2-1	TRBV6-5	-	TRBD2	CASGLADNEQFF	TGTGCCAGCGGACTAGCGGACAATGAGCAGTTCTTC
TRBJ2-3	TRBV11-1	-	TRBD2	CASSGGSGGFTDTQYF	TGTGCCAGCAGCGGAGGTAGCGGGGGCTTCACAGATACGCAGTATTTT
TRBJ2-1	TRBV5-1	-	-	CASRGRDNEQFF	TGCGCCAGCAGAGGCCGGGACAATGAGCAGTTCTTC
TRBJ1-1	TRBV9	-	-	CASSVLQGPNTEAFF	TGTGCCAGCAGCGTACTACAGGGACCGAACACTGAAGCTTTCTTT
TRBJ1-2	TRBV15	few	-	CATSPRGSNYGYTF	TGTGCCACCAGCCCCCGGGGGTCGAACTATGGCTACACCTTC
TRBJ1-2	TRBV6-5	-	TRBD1	CASRQGANYGYTF	TGTGCCAGCCGACAGGGGGCAAACTATGGCTACACCTTC
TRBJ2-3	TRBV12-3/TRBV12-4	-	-	CASSYTDTQYF	TGTGCCAGCAGCTACACAGATACGCAGTATTTT
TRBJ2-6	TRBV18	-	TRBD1	CASSRQGAAGANVLTF	TGTGCCAGCTCCCGGCAGGGGGCAGCTGGGGCCAACGTCCTGACTTTC
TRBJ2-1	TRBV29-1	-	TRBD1	CSVERGQQQFF	TGCAGCGTTGAACGGGGACAGCAGCAGTTCTTC
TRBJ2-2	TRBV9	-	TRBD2	CASSVGGSGVNTGELFF	TGTGCCAGCAGCGTAGGCGGTAGCGGGGTGAACACCGGGGAGCTGTTTTTT
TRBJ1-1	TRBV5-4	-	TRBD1	CASSILGQIFTEAFF	TGTGCCAGCAGCATTCTGGGACAGATTTTCACTGAAGCTTTCTTT
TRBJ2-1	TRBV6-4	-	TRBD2	CASSPTSGNFNEQFF	TGTGCCAGCAGTCCAACTAGCGGGAATTTCAATGAGCAGTTCTTC
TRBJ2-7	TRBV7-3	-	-	CASSLDISYEQYF	TGTGCCAGCAGCTTGGACATTTCCTACGAGCAGTACTTC
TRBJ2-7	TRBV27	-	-	CASSPVPYEQYF	TGTGCCAGCAGCCCCGTCCCCTACGAGCAGTACTTC
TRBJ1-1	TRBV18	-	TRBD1	CASSLGTGVDTEAFF	TGTGCCAGCTCATTGGGGACAGGAGTGGACACTGAAGCTTTCTTT
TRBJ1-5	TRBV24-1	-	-	CATSGRTLNQPQHF	TGTGCCACCAGTGGCAGGACTCTCAATCAGCCCCAGCATTTT
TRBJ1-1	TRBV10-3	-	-	CAISGGDEAFF	TGTGCCATCAGTGGAGGAGATGAAGCTTTCTTT
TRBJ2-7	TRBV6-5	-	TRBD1	CASRTDRGPYEQYF	TGTGCCAGCAGGACGGACAGGGGACCCTACGAGCAGTACTTC
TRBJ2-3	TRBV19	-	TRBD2	CASSFIGTSGGVYTDTQYF	TGTGCCAGTAGCTTCATCGGGACTAGCGGGGGGGTCTACACAGATACGCAGTATTTT
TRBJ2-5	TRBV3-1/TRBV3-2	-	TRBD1	CASSQEDRLPSQYF	TGTGCCAGCAGCCAAGAGGACAGGCTACCCTCCCAGTACTTC
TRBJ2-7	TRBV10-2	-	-	CASSGARGGAYEQYF	TGCGCCAGCAGTGGGGCAAGGGGAGGAGCCTACGAGCAGTACTTC
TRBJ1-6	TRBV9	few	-	CASSPQETNSPLHF	TGTGCCAGCAGCCCTCAGGAAACTAATTCACCCCTCCACTTT
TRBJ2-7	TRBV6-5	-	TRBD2	CASSRTSGGAREQYF	TGTGCCAGCAGTCGGACTAGCGGGGGGGCGCGCGAGCAGTACTTC
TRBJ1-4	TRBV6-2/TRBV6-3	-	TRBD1	CASSPERGREKLFF	TGTGCCAGCAGCCCCGAGAGGGGGCGTGAAAAACTGTTTTTT
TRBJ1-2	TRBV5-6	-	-	CASSPVTADDYGYTF	TGTGCCAGCAGCCCCGTTACAGCCGATGACTATGGCTACACCTTC
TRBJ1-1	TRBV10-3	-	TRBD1	CAISGGRGDTEAFF	TGTGCCATCAGTGGTGGCAGGGGGGACACTGAAGCTTTCTTT
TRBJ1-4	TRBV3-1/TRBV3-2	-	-	CASSHQGSNEKLFF	TGTGCCAGCAGCCATCAGGGGTCTAATGAAAAACTGTTTTTT
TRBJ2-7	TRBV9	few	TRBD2	CASSVVPSGDYEQYF	TGTGCCAGCAGCGTAGTACCTAGCGGGGACTACGAGCAGTACTTC
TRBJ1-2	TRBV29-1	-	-	CSVPRPGGYGYTF	TGCAGCGTTCCGAGACCGGGTGGCTATGGCTACACCTTC
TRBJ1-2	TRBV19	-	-	CASLDGSIGGYGYTF	TGTGCCAGTTTGGACGGGTCCATCGGGGGCTATGGCTACACCTTC
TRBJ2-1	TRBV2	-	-	CASSEDFGQFF	TGTGCCAGCAGTGAGGACTTTGGGCAGTTCTTC
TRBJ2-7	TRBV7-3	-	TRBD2	CASSLGGTAYEQYF	TGTGCCAGCAGCTTGGGGGGGACGGCCTACGAGCAGTACTTC
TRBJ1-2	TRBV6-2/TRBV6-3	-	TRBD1	CASSPIRDRGLSTRGYTF	TGTGCCAGCAGTCCCATCCGGGACAGGGGGCTTAGTACGAGGGGCTACACCTTC
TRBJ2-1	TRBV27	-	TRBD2	CASSLKRGRNEQFF	TGTGCCAGCAGTTTGAAGCGGGGGAGGAATGAGCAGTTCTTC
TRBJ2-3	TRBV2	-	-	CASSTTVDSRTDTQYF	TGTGCCAGCAGTACAACGGTGGACAGCCGCACAGATACGCAGTATTTT
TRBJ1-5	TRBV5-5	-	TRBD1	CASSLGQGLQHF	TGTGCCAGCAGCTTAGGACAGGGGCTCCAGCATTTT
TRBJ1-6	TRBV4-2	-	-	CASSPTGTSPLHF	TGTGCCAGCAGCCCTACGGGAACTTCACCCCTCCACTTT
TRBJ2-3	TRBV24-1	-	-	CATTGGGLTDTQYF	TGTGCCACCACCGGCGGGGGCCTCACAGATACGCAGTATTTT